These 23 T cell receptor beta chains were all obtained from the same sample, sequenced in a study of blood T cell repertoires in COVID-19. The data were produced by immunoSEQ multiplex PCR, yet TCRdb's version contains in-frame clones alone and is incomplete. Among around 400,000 clones listed, about 88% were seen once. The sequencing input was PBMCs or T cells enriched from blood (not recorded which). The origin of the receptors is a young woman who had been exposed to COVID-19.

The gene calls are TRBV28 and TRBJ1-5; no definite D call. V was clipped by 1 base and J by 5 bases, with 3 bases between them. Germline-derived CDR1 and CDR2 are MDHEN and SYDVKM. CDR3 size: 12 residues. CDR3 DNA sequence: TGTGCCAGCAGTTTATCTTATCAGCCCCAGCATTTT. It yields the protein CASSLSYQPQHF. Full variable domain (remainder filled in from reference TRBV28 and TRBJ1-5): DVKVTQSSRYLVKRTGEKVFLECVQDMDHENMFWYRQDPGLGLRLIYFSYDVKMKEKGDIPEGYSVSREKKERFSLILESASTNQTSMYLCASSLSYQPQHFGDGTRLSIL.

The CDR3 nucleotides are TGTGCCAGCATGGGTGGCGGGGTAGGAGAGACCCAGTACTTC. Amino acids: CASMGGGVGETQYF. This chain connects TRBV28 to TRBJ2-5, with a tentative D call TRBD2 (6 bases). Trimming left V 7 bases short and J 4 bases short, with 16 bases between. Germline CDR1 and CDR2: MDHEN and SYDVKM. The CDR3 is made up of 14 amino acids.

The chain recombines TRBV5-1 with TRBJ2-7, with D perhaps TRBD2 (5 bases). V was shortened by 0 bases and J by 0 bases, with 7 bases between the two germline ends. Germline V gene lookup returns CDR1 SGHRS and CDR2 YFSETQ. CDR3 length: 14 amino acids. The CDR3, as DNA: TGCGCCAGCAGCTTGGTTGGGAGCTCCTACGAGCAGTACTTC. Translation: CASSLVGSSYEQYF.

This clone has more than one count but fewer than ten. This CDR3 is CASSVSSGTPIYEQYF. In DNA form, the CDR3 reads TGTGCCAGTAGTGTCTCCTCAGGGACTCCCATTTACGAGCAGTACTTC. The chain is built from TRBV19 and TRBJ2-7, with D perhaps TRBD2 (6 bases). CDR1 LNHDA and CDR2 SQIVND come from the germline V gene (reference sequence). The V end lost 5 bases, the J end lost 4 bases, and 21 bases lay between the germline ends. The CDR3 loop spans 16 amino acids.

This chain links TRBV9 with TRBJ1-1, with D possibly matching TRBD1 (6 bases). Germline lookup yields CDR1 SGDLS and CDR2 YYNGEE. This CDR3 comprises 12 residues. V was clipped by 10 bases and J by 5 bases, with 15 bases between them. This chain's CDR3 is CAQGQSRTEAFF. The CDR3 DNA reads as TGTGCCCAGGGGCAGTCTCGAACTGAAGCTTTCTTT.

The V gene is TRBV19, the J gene TRBJ2-7; 8 bases fit TRBD2. V was clipped by 1 base and J by 3 bases; unmatched bases: 8. Germline assignment: CDR1 LNHDA and CDR2 SQIVND (reference sequence). This CDR3 has 16 residues. Here the CDR3 reads CASSIARGGLIYEQYF. CDR3 in DNA: TGTGCCAGTAGTATAGCCCGGGGGGGGCTCATCTACGAGCAGTACTTC.

To note about this clone: Germline and junction disagree at one end, which may indicate a read error. The chain uses TRBV7-7 and TRBJ1-1, with 9 bases fitting TRBD1. CDR1 and CDR2 from the germline V gene are SSHAT and FNYEAQ (reference sequence). This CDR3 comprises 15 residues. In DNA form, the CDR3 reads TGTGCTAGCAGCTTAGTTACAGGGGGCGGAGGTGAAGCTTTCTTT. Its translation is CASSLVTGGGGEAFF.

The chain is built from TRBV19 and TRBJ2-7; 9 bases match TRBD2. The CDR3 length is 15 residues. V lost 6 bases to trimming and J lost 1 base; unmatched junction nucleotides: 7. The V gene's germline CDR1 is LNHDA and CDR2 SQIVND (reference sequence). The chain's CDR3 is CASSPTSGASYEQYF. CDR3 coding DNA: TGTGCCAGTAGCCCGACTAGCGGAGCATCCTACGAGCAGTACTTC.

This clone has a handful of counts. The chain recombines TRBV7-8 with TRBJ2-7, with TRBD1 matching 7 bases. CDR3 size: 16 residues. Germline CDR1 is SGHVS and CDR2 is FQNEAQ. V lost 4 bases, J lost 0 bases, and 9 bases stayed unmatched. CDR3 nucleotides: TGTGCCAGCAGCTCCCGGACAGGCCAATTCTCCTACGAGCAGTACTTC. Amino acid sequence: CASSSRTGQFSYEQYF.

The chain couples TRBV3-1 (or the pseudogene TRBV3-2) to TRBJ1-2; D possibly corresponds to TRBD1 (5 bases). The CDR3 covers 14 residues. Germline-derived CDR1 and CDR2 are LGHDT and YNNKEL (reference sequence). Trimming cost V 1 base and J 1 base, with 7 bases left between them. CDR3: CASSQGGGNYGYTF. The CDR3 DNA follows: TGTGCCAGCAGCCAAGGGGGCGGTAACTATGGCTACACCTTC.

The chain couples TRBV2 to TRBJ1-1; TRBD1 might be the D (6 bases). CDR3 length equals 14 residues. Germline V gene lookup returns CDR1 SNHLY and CDR2 FYNNEI. The germline V and J ends were trimmed by 6 bases and 0 bases, with 11 bases remaining between them. The CDR3 DNA reads as TGTGCCAGCAGCCGAGGACAGTTGAACACTGAAGCTTTCTTT. The encoded protein is CASSRGQLNTEAFF.

This chain links TRBV6-5 with TRBJ1-1; D is ambiguous. This CDR3 is built from 12 residues. The V gene lost 6 bases and the J gene lost 3 bases, with 8 bases spanning the gap. Germline loops: CDR1 MNHEY, CDR2 SVGAGI. CDR3 coding DNA: TGTGCCAGCAGGACAAAGTACACTGAAGCTTTCTTT. Its protein product is CASRTKYTEAFF.

This rearrangement joins TRBV27 to TRBJ2-1, with TRBD2 matching 16 bases. Germline CDR1 is MNHEY and CDR2 is SMNVEV (reference sequence). The CDR3 loop spans 15 amino acids. Unmatched junction bases numbered 4, after V lost 5 bases and J lost 9 bases. This CDR3 reads CASSAGTSGRAEQFF. In DNA, the CDR3 is TGTGCCAGCAGTGCGGGGACTAGCGGGAGGGCTGAGCAGTTCTTC.

The chain combines TRBV25-1 with TRBJ1-1; a possible D gene is TRBD1 (5 bases). V lost 4 bases, J lost 7 bases, and 13 bases lay in between. The CDR3 runs 13 residues. Germline lookup yields CDR1 MGHDK and CDR2 SYGVNS. The CDR3 region has the DNA TGTGCCAGCAGTGTTTATGGGGGGGATGAAGCTTTCTTT. Its protein is CASSVYGGDEAFF.

The chain joins TRBV7-9 to TRBJ2-7; TRBD2 aligns across 8 bases. Germline V gene lookup returns CDR1 SEHNR and CDR2 FQNEAQ (reference sequence). CDR3 length: 14 amino acids. Trimming removed 5 bases from V and 6 bases from J; junction bases left unmatched: 9. The DNA for the CDR3 is TGTGCCAGCAGCCCCGGGGGGGCTAGGGGCGAGCAGTACTTC. It is translated as CASSPGGARGEQYF.

The genes are TRBV7-2 and TRBJ1-3; tentative D call: TRBD1 (6 bases). The CDR3 spans 12 residues. V was cut by 5 bases and J by 11 bases, with 13 bases left in between. Looked up from germline, CDR1 is SGHTA and CDR2 is FQGNSA. CDR3 bases: TGTGCCAGCAGCCAGGGGAGGGGATCCATATATTTT. Its protein product is CASSQGRGSIYF. The variable domain in full, with the rest retrieved from reference TRBV7-2 and TRBJ1-3, is GAGVSQSPSNKVTEKGKDVELRCDPISGHTALYWYRQSLGQGLEFLIYFQGNSAPDKSGLPSDRFSAERTGGSVSTLTIQRTQQEDSAVYLCASSQGRGSIYFGEGSWLTVV.

The chain has TRBV9 and TRBJ2-1; a weak D match, TRBD2 (6 bases). The CDR3 runs 15 residues. The V gene's germline CDR1 is SGDLS and CDR2 YYNGEE. The V end lost 4 bases, the J end lost 6 bases, and 17 bases lay between the germline ends. The CDR3 region has the DNA TGTGCCAGCAGCTCCCGGGACTTCTACCCCAATGAGCAGTTCTTC. This sequence encodes CASSSRDFYPNEQFF.

Of note for this clone: Other DNA sequences in the same sample also yield this CDR3. The chain is built from TRBV12-3 or TRBV12-4 and TRBJ1-1, with D possibly being TRBD1 (5 bases). The V gene lost 7 bases and the J gene lost 1 base, with 10 bases spanning the gap. This CDR3 region has 13 residues. The CDR3 loop is CASTPQGNTEAFF. The CDR3 DNA sequence: TGTGCCAGCACCCCTCAGGGGAACACTGAAGCTTTCTTT.

V gene TRBV28 combines with J gene TRBJ1-4; 7 bases align to TRBD1. This CDR3 comprises 18 residues. V shed 4 bases, J shed 8 bases, and the junction held 19 bases outside the gene matches. In germline, CDR1 is MDHEN, CDR2 SYDVKM. The CDR3 bases are TGTGCCAGCAGTTCAGAGGGCCTAACAGGGGCGAAGAAAGAAAAACTGTTTTTT. As protein: CASSSEGLTGAKKEKLFF.

V gene TRBV7-2 combines with J gene TRBJ2-1; D not resolved. Between the trimmed V and J ends, which lost 5 bases and 4 bases, there was a span of 6 bases. CDR1 is SGHTA and CDR2 is FQGNSA in the germline V gene. The CDR3 extends over 12 amino acids. DNA for the CDR3: TGTGCCAGCAGCCCCAGATACAATGAGCAGTTCTTC. It is translated as CASSPRYNEQFF. Using reference TRBV7-2 and TRBJ2-1 for the parts outside the CDR3, the full variable domain is GAGVSQSPSNKVTEKGKDVELRCDPISGHTALYWYRQSLGQGLEFLIYFQGNSAPDKSGLPSDRFSAERTGGSVSTLTIQRTQQEDSAVYLCASSPRYNEQFFGPGTRLTVL.

The chain uses TRBV7-9 and TRBJ1-2; the match to TRBD1 covers 12 bases. Germline V CDR1 and CDR2: SEHNR, FQNEAQ (reference sequence). This CDR3 has 16 residues. V lost 5 bases and J lost 4; bases outside the gene matches: 8. The CDR3 region has the DNA TGTGCCAGCAGCCCCCACGGGACAGGGGGCTTCTATGGCTACACCTTC. Translating it yields CASSPHGTGGFYGYTF.

The chain carries TRBV7-2 and TRBJ2-5; TRBD2 matches at 8 bases. This CDR3 is 15 amino acids long. V was clipped by 8 bases and J by 0 bases; unmatched bases: 8. Germline V lookup: CDR1 SGHTA, CDR2 FQGNSA. CDR3 sequence reads: CASASRTSNQETQYF. In nucleotides, the CDR3 is TGTGCCAGCGCTTCCAGGACTAGCAACCAAGAGACCCAGTACTTC.

The chain joins TRBV28 to TRBJ1-5; possible D gene TRBD1, 5 bases. Per germline, CDR1 MDHEN and CDR2 SYDVKM. The CDR3 spans 12 residues. The V end lost 3 bases, the J end lost 7 bases, and 7 bases lay between the germline ends. The CDR3 sequence is CASSLRDQPQHF. The CDR3 DNA reads as TGTGCCAGCAGTTTGCGGGACCAGCCCCAGCATTTT.